A selection of T cell receptor beta chains follows, all from one sample in a study of cytomegalovirus exposure and HLA in healthy donors. TCRdb keeps only in-frame clones here, not all; method: immunoSEQ multiplex PCR. The sample has over 75,000 clones, roughly 85% seen once; the top ten hold nearly 6%. Sequencing input: PBMCs. The receptors come from a female donor in good health and CMV-seronegative. Each CDR3 is given with its conserved first and last residue. The order of the fields is V gene, D gene, J gene, clone size, CDR3 protein, CDR3 DNA. D genes are given only for firm matches. Some rows have no size entry. The others give once, few or many, or a class for an expanded clone.

>TRBV28|-|TRBJ1-1|few
CASKGLRTEAFF
TGTGCCAGCAAAGGACTAAGGACTGAAGCTTTCTTT
>TRBV2|TRBD2|TRBJ2-2|-
CASSFKGTSGINTGELFF
TGTGCCAGCAGTTTCAAAGGGACTAGCGGAATTAACACCGGGGAGCTGTTTTTT
>TRBV5-4|TRBD1|TRBJ1-2|-
CASNPQGAQHYGGYTF
TGTGCCAGCAACCCACAGGGGGCGCAGCACTATGGCGGCTACACCTTC
>TRBV28|TRBD2|TRBJ2-4|-
CASSRLAGGTKNIQYF
TGTGCCAGCAGCCGACTAGCGGGAGGAACCAAAAACATTCAGTACTTC
>TRBV4-2|TRBD2|TRBJ2-1|once
CASSQVPTSGGAFYNEQFF
TGTGCCAGCAGCCAAGTTCCGACTAGCGGGGGGGCCTTTTACAATGAGCAGTTCTTC
>TRBV27|TRBD2|TRBJ2-7|-
CAARKRGDVIYEQYF
TGTGCCGCGAGAAAGCGGGGGGACGTAATTTACGAGCAGTACTTC
>TRBV11-2|-|TRBJ1-6|-
CASSLDWSSYNSPLHF
TGTGCCAGCAGCTTAGATTGGAGCTCCTATAATTCACCCCTCCACTTT
>TRBV7-9|-|TRBJ2-2|-
CASSPFTGELFF
TGTGCCAGCAGCCCGTTTACCGGGGAGCTGTTTTTT
>TRBV4-1|TRBD2|TRBJ2-7|medium-sized
CASSQLSGTYYEQYF
TGCGCCAGCAGCCAACTTAGCGGGACCTACTACGAGCAGTACTTC
>TRBV29-1|TRBD1|TRBJ2-7|-
CSVPKGQASYEQYF
TGCAGCGTGCCAAAGGGACAGGCTTCCTACGAGCAGTACTTC
>TRBV18|TRBD1|TRBJ1-5|-
CASSLGQGNQPQHF
TGTGCCAGCTCACTGGGACAGGGAAATCAGCCCCAGCATTTT
>TRBV6-6|-|TRBJ2-6|few
CASREQASGANVLTF
TGTGCCAGCAGAGAACAGGCGTCTGGGGCCAACGTCCTGACTTTC
>TRBV7-9|-|TRBJ1-4|few
CSSRPRPGLSREKLFF
TGTTCCAGCAGACCAAGGCCCGGACTGAGCCGTGAAAAACTGTTTTTT
>TRBV10-3|-|TRBJ1-5|-
CAISESRDLQPQHF
TGTGCCATCAGTGAGTCGAGGGATTTGCAGCCCCAGCATTTT
>TRBV29-1|-|TRBJ1-2|-
CSVDSGYGYTF
TGCAGCGTTGACAGTGGCTATGGCTACACCTTC
>TRBV29-1|TRBD1|TRBJ2-1|-
CSVLTGNEQFF
TGCAGCGTCCTGACAGGGAATGAGCAGTTCTTC
>TRBV29-1|TRBD1|TRBJ1-1|-
CSVEGQGVGTEAFF
TGCAGCGTTGAGGGGCAGGGGGTGGGCACTGAAGCTTTCTTT
>TRBV11-2|-|TRBJ1-1|-
CASSSDSEAFF
TGTGCCAGCAGCTCGGACAGTGAAGCTTTCTTT
>TRBV2|TRBD1|TRBJ1-2|-
CASSPTGGYGYTF
TGTGCCAGCAGTCCCACAGGGGGCTATGGCTACACCTTC
>TRBV6-1|-|TRBJ1-1|-
CASSEARGVAFF
TGTGCCAGCAGTGAAGCGCGGGGTGTAGCTTTCTTT
>TRBV6-5|-|TRBJ1-1|-
CASSSVTRGIAEAFF
TGTGCCAGCAGTTCCGTCACCCGGGGGATCGCTGAAGCTTTCTTT
>TRBV4-1|TRBD1|TRBJ1-2|-
CASSQERAAGGHGYTF
TGCGCCAGCAGCCAAGAACGAGCCGCAGGGGGCCATGGCTACACCTTC
>TRBV5-1|TRBD2|TRBJ2-7|-
CASSLGPLAGGNSYEQYF
TGCGCCAGCAGCTTGGGTCCTCTAGCGGGGGGGAACTCCTACGAGCAGTACTTC
>TRBV25-1|TRBD1|TRBJ2-3|-
CASSNRGGPDTQYF
TGTGCCAGCAGTAACAGGGGCGGGCCAGATACGCAGTATTTT
>TRBV6-1|-|TRBJ2-7|few
CAGCRDKRYEQYF
TGTGCGGGATGCCGGGACAAACGCTACGAGCAGTACTTC
>TRBV18|TRBD1|TRBJ2-2|-
CASSPLRDRGVGTGELFF
TGTGCCAGCTCACCCCTCCGGGACAGGGGTGTTGGCACCGGGGAGCTGTTTTTT
>TRBV2|-|TRBJ2-7|-
CASSEPGGGSPGEQYF
TGTGCCAGCAGCGAGCCCGGGGGCGGGAGTCCAGGCGAGCAGTACTTC
>TRBV5-1|-|TRBJ2-3|-
CASTRTASTDTQYF
TGCGCCAGCACAAGGACAGCGAGCACAGATACGCAGTATTTT